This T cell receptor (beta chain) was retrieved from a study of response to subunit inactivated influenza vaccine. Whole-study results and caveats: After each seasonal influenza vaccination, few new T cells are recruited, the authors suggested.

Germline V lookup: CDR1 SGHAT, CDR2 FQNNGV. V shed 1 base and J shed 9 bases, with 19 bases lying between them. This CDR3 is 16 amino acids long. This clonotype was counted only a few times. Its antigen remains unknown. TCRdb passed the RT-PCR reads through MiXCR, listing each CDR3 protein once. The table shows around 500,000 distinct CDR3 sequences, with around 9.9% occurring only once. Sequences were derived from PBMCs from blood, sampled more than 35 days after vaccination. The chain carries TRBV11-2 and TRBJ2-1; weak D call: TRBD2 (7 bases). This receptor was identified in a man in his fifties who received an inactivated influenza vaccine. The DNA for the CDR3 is TGTGCCAGCAGCTTAGCCCTCCTAGCGAGGGGGGGTGAGCAGTTCTTC. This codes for CASSLALLARGGEQFF.